Sequencing of this T cell receptor (beta chain) was carried out in a study of spatial heterogeneity in lung cancer. This clonotype was found a few times. Time point: sample taken at primary tumor resection. There were 72 donors, all of them untreated patients with early-stage non-small cell lung cancer. Germline V gene sequence: CDR1 SGHTA, CDR2 FQGTGA. The CDR3 loop spans 15 amino acids. V trimming: 6 bases; J trimming: 1 base; junction bases outside the gene matches: 5. The library protocol tagged each TCR cDNA with a unique molecular identifier. TCRdb called the 5' RACE reads again in MiXCR, with one record for every CDR3 protein. The sample lists about 38,000 distinct CDR3 sequences, roughly 8% occurring once.

The chain recombines TRBV7-3 with TRBJ2-2; 7 bases map to TRBD1. The TCR originated in a male donor with early-stage non-small cell lung cancer. Specimen: PBMCs, collected at surgery. The CDR3 sequence is CASRSGTVNTGELFF. The CDR3 nucleotides read TGTGCCAGCAGATCCGGGACAGTGAACACCGGGGAGCTGTTTTTT.